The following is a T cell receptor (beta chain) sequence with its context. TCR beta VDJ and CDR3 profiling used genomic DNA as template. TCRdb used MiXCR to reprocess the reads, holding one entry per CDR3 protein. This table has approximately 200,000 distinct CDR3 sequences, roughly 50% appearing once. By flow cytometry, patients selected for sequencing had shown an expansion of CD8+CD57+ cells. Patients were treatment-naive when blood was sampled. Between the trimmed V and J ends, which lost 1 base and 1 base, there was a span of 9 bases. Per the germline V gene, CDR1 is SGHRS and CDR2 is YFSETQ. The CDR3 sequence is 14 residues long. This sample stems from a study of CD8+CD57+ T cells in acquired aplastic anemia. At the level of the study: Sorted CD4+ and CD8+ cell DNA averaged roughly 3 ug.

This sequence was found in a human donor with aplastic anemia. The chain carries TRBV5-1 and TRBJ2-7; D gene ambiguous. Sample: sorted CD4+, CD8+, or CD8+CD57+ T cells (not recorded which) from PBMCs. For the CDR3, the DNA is TGCGCCAGCAGCTTGCAGGCAGAATCCTACGAGCAGTACTTC. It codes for CASSLQAESYEQYF.